The 14 T cell receptor beta chains in this list originate from one sample, sequenced in a study of shared clonotypes between healthy human individuals. The method was immunoSEQ multiplex PCR; TCRdb's version includes in-frame clones alone and lacks a portion of them. The sample has some 680,000 clones; more than 70% are singletons. Sequenced material: memory CD4+ T cells sorted from blood. Regarding subset: CD45RA-negative fraction. The source of these receptors is a woman younger than 45 in good health.

The chain carries TRBV28 and TRBJ1-4; D possibly corresponds to TRBD1 (5 bases). The V end was cut by 5 bases, the J end by 11 bases, with 9 bases between. This CDR3 is built from 11 residues. CDR1 MDHEN and CDR2 SYDVKM come from the germline V gene. CDR3 sequence (DNA): TGTGCCAGCAGTATTGGGGGGAAACTGTTTTTT. This sequence encodes CASSIGGKLFF.

This clone turned up a few times. The rearrangement links TRBV29-1 to TRBJ2-2, with a weak D call TRBD1 (6 bases). Trimming pared 7 bases from V and 5 bases from J, leaving 11 bases between. Looked up from germline, CDR1 is SQVTM and CDR2 is ANQGSEA. This CDR3 is built from 12 residues. CDR3: CSGTGRTGELFF. The CDR3 nucleotides are TGCAGCGGCACAGGGCGGACCGGGGAGCTGTTTTTT.

This chain joins TRBV11-1 and TRBJ2-1; 9 positions match TRBD2. This CDR3 comprises 12 residues. Germline loops: CDR1 SGHAT, CDR2 FQDESV (reference sequence). V shed 5 bases and J 9 bases; nucleotides not matched to a gene: 2. CDR3 sequence reads: CASSGLAPEQFF. The CDR3 DNA reads as TGTGCCAGCAGCGGACTAGCGCCTGAGCAGTTCTTC. Based on the CDR3 plus reference TRBV11-1 and TRBJ2-1, the full variable domain is EAEVAQSPRYKITEKSQAVAFWCDPISGHATLYWYRQILGQGPELLVQFQDESVVDDSQLPKDRFSAERLKGVDSTLKIQPAELGDSAMYLCASSGLAPEQFFGPGTRLTVL.

V usage is TRBV6-6 and J usage is TRBJ1-1, with D possibly being TRBD1 (5 bases). The CDR3 sequence is 15 residues long. Per germline, CDR1 MNHNY and CDR2 SVGAGI (reference sequence). V gave up 5 bases and J gave up 6 bases, with 19 bases separating them. For the CDR3, the DNA is TGTGCCAGCAGTCAACGGGGCAATACGGGAGCTGAAGCTTTCTTT. Encoded protein: CASSQRGNTGAEAFF.

The DNA of the CDR3 is TGCGCCAGCAGCCCGGGGGTTATCACTGGGGCCAACGTCCTGACTTTC. Amino acids: CASSPGVITGANVLTF. The chain couples TRBV5-1 to TRBJ2-6, with D tentatively TRBD2 (6 bases). The CDR3 runs to 16 residues. V dropped 4 bases and J dropped 2 bases, with 13 bases sitting between them. Germline V gene data show CDR1 as SGHRS and CDR2 as YFSETQ.

The sample holds one count of this clone. The rearrangement uses TRBV5-4 and TRBJ2-2; unclear D gene. This CDR3 has 14 residues. Per germline, CDR1 SGHNT and CDR2 YYREEE (reference sequence). Between the trimmed V and J ends, which lost 0 bases and 7 bases, there was a span of 10 bases. The CDR3 spells CASSLELSSGELFF. The CDR3 bases are TGTGCCAGCAGCTTGGAACTATCGAGCGGGGAGCTGTTTTTT.

The gene calls are TRBV6-6 and TRBJ2-3; D possibly corresponds to TRBD1 (5 bases). Germline CDR1 MNHNY, CDR2 SVGAGI (reference sequence). Trimming removed 6 bases at V and 5 bases at J, with 9 bases between. The CDR3 length is 12 residues. CDR3 region: CASSQTGDTQYF. The DNA for the CDR3 is TGTGCCAGCAGCCAAACAGGAGATACGCAGTATTTT.

The CDR3 loop is CASSLTGVGEQFF. In DNA, the CDR3 is TGTGCCAGCAGCCTGACAGGGGTGGGCGAGCAGTTCTTC. The chain couples TRBV5-4 to TRBJ2-1; 8 nucleotides match TRBD1. The CDR3 has 13 residues. Trimming removed 4 bases from V and 10 bases from J; junction bases left unmatched: 7. Germline V CDR1 and CDR2: SGHNT, YYREEE (reference sequence). Using reference TRBV5-4 and TRBJ2-1 for the parts outside the CDR3, the full variable domain is ETGVTQSPTHLIKTRGQQVTLRCSSQSGHNTVSWYQQALGQGPQFIFQYYREEENGRGNFPPRFSGLQFPNYSSELNVNALELDDSALYLCASSLTGVGEQFFGPGTRLTVL.

The rearrangement joins TRBV2 to TRBJ2-1; 10 bases fit TRBD2. The CDR3 is 15 amino acids. V lost 3 bases, J lost 9 bases, and 8 bases stayed unmatched. Germline CDR1 reads SNHLY; CDR2 reads FYNNEI. The CDR3 is CASSDWLAGVSEQFF. The CDR3 nucleotides read TGTGCCAGCAGTGATTGGCTAGCGGGAGTCAGTGAGCAGTTCTTC.

This sequence joins TRBV29-1 and TRBJ2-5, with D possibly matching TRBD1 (6 bases). This CDR3 region has 13 residues. The germline gives CDR1 SQVTM, CDR2 ANQGSEA. V lost 2 bases, J lost 10 bases, and 17 bases lay in between. DNA of the CDR3: TGCAGCGTTGAATTTGAGGCAGGGGAGCGCCAGTACTTC. Protein product: CSVEFEAGERQYF.

This chain uses TRBV5-4 with TRBJ2-7; either TRBD1 or TRBD2 may supply D (5 bases each). Looked up from germline, CDR1 is SGHNT and CDR2 is YYREEE (reference sequence). Trimming pared 0 bases from V and 5 bases from J, leaving 15 bases between. There are 15 residues in the CDR3. Written as DNA, the CDR3 is TGTGCCAGCAGCTTGGATCCGGGGCCTTACGACGAGCAGTACTTC. This codes for CASSLDPGPYDEQYF. Full variable domain (rest looked up from reference TRBV5-4 and TRBJ2-7): ETGVTQSPTHLIKTRGQQVTLRCSSQSGHNTVSWYQQALGQGPQFIFQYYREEENGRGNFPPRFSGLQFPNYSSELNVNALELDDSALYLCASSLDPGPYDEQYFGPGTRLTVT.

The genes are TRBV11-2 and TRBJ2-1, with D tentatively TRBD1 (5 bases). Trimming shortened V by 3 bases and J by 7 bases, and 16 bases separated the two germline ends. This CDR3 comprises 15 residues. Germline lookup yields CDR1 SGHAT and CDR2 FQNNGV. Here the CDR3 DNA reads TGTGCCAGCAGCTTGGCCAGGGCGAATCAAAATGAGCAGTTCTTC. Translation gives CASSLARANQNEQFF. Using reference TRBV11-2 and TRBJ2-1 for the parts outside the CDR3, the full variable domain is EAGVAQSPRYKIIEKRQSVAFWCNPISGHATLYWYQQILGQGPKLLIQFQNNGVVDDSQLPKDRFSAERLKGVDSTLKIQPAKLEDSAVYLCASSLARANQNEQFFGPGTRLTVL.

This chain joins TRBV29-1 and TRBJ1-3, with TRBD1 matching 10 bases. CDR1 SQVTM and CDR2 ANQGSEA come from the germline V gene. V lost 4 bases, J lost 4 bases, and 4 bases stayed unmatched. The CDR3 extends over 14 amino acids. DNA of the CDR3: TGCAGCGTTGGACAGGGGGCGCGGGGAAACACCATATATTTT. As protein: CSVGQGARGNTIYF.

This clone has a handful of counts. The junction does not match germline at one end; this may be a read error. The chain employs TRBV5-4 and TRBJ1-3; TRBD1 is a possible D gene (5 bases). This CDR3 spans 9 amino acids. Germline assignment: CDR1 SGHNT and CDR2 YYREEE (reference sequence). The CDR3 here is CASSAGTDF. The CDR3 DNA is TGTGCCAGCAGCGCCGGGACGGACTTT.